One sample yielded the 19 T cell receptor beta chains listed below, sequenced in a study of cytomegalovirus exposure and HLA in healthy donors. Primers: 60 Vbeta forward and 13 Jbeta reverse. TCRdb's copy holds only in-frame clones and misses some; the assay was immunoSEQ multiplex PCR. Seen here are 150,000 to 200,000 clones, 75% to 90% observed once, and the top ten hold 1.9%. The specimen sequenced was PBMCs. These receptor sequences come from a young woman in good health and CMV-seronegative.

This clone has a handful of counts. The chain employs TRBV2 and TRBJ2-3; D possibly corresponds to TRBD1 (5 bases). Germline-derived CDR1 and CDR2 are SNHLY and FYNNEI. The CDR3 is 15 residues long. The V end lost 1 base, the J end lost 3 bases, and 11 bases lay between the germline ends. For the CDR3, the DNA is TGTGCCAGCAGTGAAGAAACAGGACCTACAGATACGCAGTATTTT. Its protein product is CASSEETGPTDTQYF.

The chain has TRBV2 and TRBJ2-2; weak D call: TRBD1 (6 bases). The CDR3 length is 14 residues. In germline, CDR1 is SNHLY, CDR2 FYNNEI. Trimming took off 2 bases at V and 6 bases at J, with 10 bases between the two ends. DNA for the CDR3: TGTGCCAGCAGTGAATTATCAGGGGCCGGGGAGCTGTTTTTT. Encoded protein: CASSELSGAGELFF.

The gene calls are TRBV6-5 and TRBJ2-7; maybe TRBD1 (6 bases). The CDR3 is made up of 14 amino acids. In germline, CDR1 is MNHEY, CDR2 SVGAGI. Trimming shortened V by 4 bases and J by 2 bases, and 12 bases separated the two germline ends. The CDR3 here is CASSSSGVTYEQYF. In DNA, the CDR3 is TGTGCCAGCAGTTCCTCAGGGGTAACCTACGAGCAGTACTTC.

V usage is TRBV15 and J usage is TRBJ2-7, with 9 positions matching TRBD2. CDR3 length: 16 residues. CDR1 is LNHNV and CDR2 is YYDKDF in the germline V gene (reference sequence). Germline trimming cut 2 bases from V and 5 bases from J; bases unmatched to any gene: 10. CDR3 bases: TGTGCCACCAGCAGATATCGAGCGGGGGGTCTAGACGAGCAGTACTTC. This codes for CATSRYRAGGLDEQYF.

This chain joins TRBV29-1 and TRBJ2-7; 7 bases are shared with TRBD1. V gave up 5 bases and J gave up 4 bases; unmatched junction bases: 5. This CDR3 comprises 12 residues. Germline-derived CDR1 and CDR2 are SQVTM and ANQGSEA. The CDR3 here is CSVLRDSYEQYF. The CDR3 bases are TGCAGCGTTCTCCGGGACAGTTACGAGCAGTACTTC.

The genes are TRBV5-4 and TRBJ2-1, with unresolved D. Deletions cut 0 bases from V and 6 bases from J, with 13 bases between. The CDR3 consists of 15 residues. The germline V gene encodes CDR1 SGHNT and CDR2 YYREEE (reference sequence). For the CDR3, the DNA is TGTGCCAGCAGCTTGGAGAAAACTGGGCGCAATGAGCAGTTCTTC. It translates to CASSLEKTGRNEQFF.

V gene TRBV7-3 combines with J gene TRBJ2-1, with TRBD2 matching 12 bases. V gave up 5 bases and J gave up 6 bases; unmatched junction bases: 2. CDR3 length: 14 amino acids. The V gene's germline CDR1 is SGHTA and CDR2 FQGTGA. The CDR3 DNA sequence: TGTGCCAGCAGCCTAGCGGGAGGGGGCAATGAGCAGTTCTTC. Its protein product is CASSLAGGGNEQFF.

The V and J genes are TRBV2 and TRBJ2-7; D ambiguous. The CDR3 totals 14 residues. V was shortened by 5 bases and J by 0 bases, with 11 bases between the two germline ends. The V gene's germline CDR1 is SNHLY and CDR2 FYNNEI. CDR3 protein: CASSPRLSSYEQYF. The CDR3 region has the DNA TGTGCCAGCAGTCCCCGCCTAAGCTCCTACGAGCAGTACTTC.

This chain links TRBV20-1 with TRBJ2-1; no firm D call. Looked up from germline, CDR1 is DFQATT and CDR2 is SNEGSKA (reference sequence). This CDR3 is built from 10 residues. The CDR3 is CSLRHPEQFF. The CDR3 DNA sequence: TGCAGCCTGCGACACCCTGAGCAGTTCTTC.

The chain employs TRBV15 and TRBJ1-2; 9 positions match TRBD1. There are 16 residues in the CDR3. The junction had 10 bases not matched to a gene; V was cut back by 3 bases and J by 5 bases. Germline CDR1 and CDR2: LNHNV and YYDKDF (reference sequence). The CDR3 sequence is CATSSVFYRGLYGYTF. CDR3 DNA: TGTGCCACCAGCAGCGTTTTCTACAGGGGGCTGTATGGCTACACCTTC.

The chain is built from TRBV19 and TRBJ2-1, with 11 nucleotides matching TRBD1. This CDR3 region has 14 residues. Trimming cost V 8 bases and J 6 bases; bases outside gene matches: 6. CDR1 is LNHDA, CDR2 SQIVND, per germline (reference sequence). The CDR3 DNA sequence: TGTGCCAGTGCCGGACAGGGGGCAGTCAATGAGCAGTTCTTC. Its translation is CASAGQGAVNEQFF. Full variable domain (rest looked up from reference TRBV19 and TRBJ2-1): DGGITQSPKYLFRKEGQNVTLSCEQNLNHDAMYWYRQDPGQGLRLIYYSQIVNDFQKGDIAEGYSVSREKKESFPLTVTSAQKNPTAFYLCASAGQGAVNEQFFGPGTRLTVL.

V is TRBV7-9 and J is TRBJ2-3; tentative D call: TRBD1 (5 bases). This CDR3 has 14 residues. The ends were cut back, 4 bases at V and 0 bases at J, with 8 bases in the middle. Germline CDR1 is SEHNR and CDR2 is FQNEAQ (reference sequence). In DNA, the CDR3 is TGTGCCAGCAGCTACAGGCCTAGCACAGATACGCAGTATTTT. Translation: CASSYRPSTDTQYF. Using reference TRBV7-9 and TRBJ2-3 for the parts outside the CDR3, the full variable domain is DTGVSQNPRHKITKRGQNVTFRCDPISEHNRLYWYRQTLGQGPEFLTYFQNEAQLEKSRLLSDRFSAERPKGSFSTLEIQRTEQGDSAMYLCASSYRPSTDTQYFGPGTRLTVL.

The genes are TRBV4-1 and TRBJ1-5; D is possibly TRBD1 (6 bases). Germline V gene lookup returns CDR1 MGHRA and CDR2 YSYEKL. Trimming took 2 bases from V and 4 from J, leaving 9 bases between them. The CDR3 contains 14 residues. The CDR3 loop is CASSQYQGNQPQHF. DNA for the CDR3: TGCGCCAGCAGCCAATATCAGGGGAATCAGCCCCAGCATTTT.

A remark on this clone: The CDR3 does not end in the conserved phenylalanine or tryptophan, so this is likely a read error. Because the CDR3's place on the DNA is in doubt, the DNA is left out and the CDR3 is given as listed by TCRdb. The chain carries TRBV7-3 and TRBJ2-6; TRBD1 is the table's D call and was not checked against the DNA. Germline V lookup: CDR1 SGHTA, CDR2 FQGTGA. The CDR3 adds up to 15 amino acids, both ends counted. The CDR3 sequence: CASSLTPANSHHPGQ.

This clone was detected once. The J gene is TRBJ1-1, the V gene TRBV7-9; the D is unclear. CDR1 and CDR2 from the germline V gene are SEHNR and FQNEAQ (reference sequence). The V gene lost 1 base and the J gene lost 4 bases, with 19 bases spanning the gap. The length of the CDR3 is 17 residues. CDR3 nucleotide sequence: TGTGCCAGCAGCTTAGACCTCCTACCTCTGGTTTCCACTGAAGCTTTCTTT. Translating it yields CASSLDLLPLVSTEAFF.

The CDR3 loop reads CASSVRGDKTGGGSGGYTF. The CDR3 DNA follows: TGTGCCAGCAGCGTAAGAGGGGACAAGACAGGTGGGGGCTCAGGAGGCTACACCTTC. The chain has TRBV9 and TRBJ1-2; TRBD1 is a possible D gene (6 bases). Germline V gene sequence: CDR1 SGDLS, CDR2 YYNGEE. V was clipped by 1 base and J by 8 bases, with 30 bases between them. The CDR3 has 19 amino acids.

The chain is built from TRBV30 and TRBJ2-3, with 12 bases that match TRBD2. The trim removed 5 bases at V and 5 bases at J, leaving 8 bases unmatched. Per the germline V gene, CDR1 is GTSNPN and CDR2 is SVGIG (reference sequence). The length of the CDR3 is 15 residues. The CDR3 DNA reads TGTGCCTGGTTGTTGCTAGCGGGAGGGGAAGATACGCAGTATTTT. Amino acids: CAWLLLAGGEDTQYF.

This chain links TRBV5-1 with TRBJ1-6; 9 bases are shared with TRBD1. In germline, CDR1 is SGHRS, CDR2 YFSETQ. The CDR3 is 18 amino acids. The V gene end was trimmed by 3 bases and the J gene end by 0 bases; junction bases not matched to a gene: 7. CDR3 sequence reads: CASSSRTGASSYNSPLHF. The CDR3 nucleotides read TGCGCCAGCAGCTCAAGGACAGGGGCGAGCTCCTATAATTCACCCCTCCACTTT.

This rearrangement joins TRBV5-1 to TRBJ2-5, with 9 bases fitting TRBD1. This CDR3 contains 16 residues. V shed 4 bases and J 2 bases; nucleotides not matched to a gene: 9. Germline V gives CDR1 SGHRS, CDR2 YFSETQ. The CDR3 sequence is CASSLGQGRGQETQYF. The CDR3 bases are TGCGCCAGCAGCCTGGGACAGGGAAGGGGGCAAGAGACCCAGTACTTC. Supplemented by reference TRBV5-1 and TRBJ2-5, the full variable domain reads KAGVTQTPRYLIKTRGQQVTLSCSPISGHRSVSWYQQTPGQGLQFLFEYFSETQRNKGNFPGRFSGRQFSNSRSEMNVSTLELGDSALYLCASSLGQGRGQETQYFGPGTRLLVL.